The clone carrying this T cell receptor (beta chain) was seen only once. Its antigen remains unidentified. Researchers ran the PCR with 60 Vbeta and 13 Jbeta primers. This table comes from immunoSEQ multiplex PCR, and its TCRdb copy is limited to in-frame clones, with some not included. The profile shows under 150,000 clones, over 70% of them singletons. Deletions cut 5 bases from V and 6 bases from J, with 12 bases between. Germline CDR1 and CDR2: SGHNT and YENEEA. The CDR3 extends over 13 amino acids. The sample is drawn from a study of cytomegalovirus exposure and HLA in healthy donors. Study-level findings and limits: A later analysis, which compared TCR beta chains of equal frequency, found the HLA-associated ones more clonally expanded. Owing to their indistinguishability, certain V segments, notably TRBV6-2 and TRBV6-3, were excluded. TCR sequences were mostly rare, though some public TCRs occurred in many donors. Association of a missense DCLRE1C variant with TCR beta V- and J-gene trimming was reported in a later analysis.

Sequencing was carried out using PBMCs. The TCR originated in a woman aged 40 to 49 in good health and CMV-seronegative. This chain uses TRBV11-3 with TRBJ2-3; no clear D. CDR3 region: CASSRINGDTQYF. The CDR3 DNA reads as TGTGCCAGCAGCCGCATAAACGGGGATACGCAGTATTTT.